A selection of T cell receptor beta chains follows, all from one sample in a study of cytomegalovirus exposure and HLA in healthy donors. Only in-frame clones appear in the TCRdb table, and some are missing; sequencing was by immunoSEQ multiplex PCR. Altogether about 140,000 clones are present, roughly 73% being singletons, with the ten largest covering 13% to 15%. The source material was PBMCs. The receptor set was obtained from a human donor in good health. The CDR3 runs from the conserved cysteine through the conserved F or W. The D gene is left open where the match is weak. Clone size is stated in some rows and not others, as once, few, many or a class when expanded.

D	size	V	J	CDR3	DNA
TRBD1	NA	TRBV6-1	TRBJ2-5	CASSRTGRYETQYF	TGTGCCAGCAGCCGGACAGGGAGGTACGAGACCCAGTACTTC
TRBD1	NA	TRBV7-8	TRBJ1-2	CASSWTGANYGYTF	TGTGCCAGCAGCTGGACAGGGGCTAACTATGGCTACACCTTC
TRBD2	NA	TRBV5-4	TRBJ2-1	CASSLGAGLAGDEQFF	TGTGCCAGCAGCTTGGGGGCGGGACTAGCGGGAGATGAGCAGTTCTTC
TRBD1	NA	TRBV11-2	TRBJ2-1	CASSFDRGVHNEQFF	TGTGCCAGCAGCTTTGACAGGGGGGTACACAATGAGCAGTTCTTC
NA	NA	TRBV4-1	TRBJ2-7	CASRPRVLGPSDEQYF	TGCGCCAGCAGACCCCGGGTTCTCGGCCCTAGTGACGAGCAGTACTTC
TRBD1	NA	TRBV7-3	TRBJ2-5	CASSPTGGGETQYF	TGTGCCAGCAGCCCGACAGGGGGGGGAGAGACCCAGTACTTC
NA	NA	TRBV13	TRBJ2-7	CASSSLVGQSYEQYF	TGTGCCAGCAGTTCCCTGGTGGGGCAATCCTACGAGCAGTACTTC
NA	NA	TRBV5-1	TRBJ1-4	CASSLGRRATNEKLFF	TGCGCCAGCAGCTTGGGACGCCGGGCAACTAATGAAAAACTGTTTTTT
TRBD1	NA	TRBV5-1	TRBJ1-2	CASSSPGRGHGYTF	TGCGCCAGCAGCTCACCCGGGAGGGGGCATGGCTACACCTTC
NA	NA	TRBV28	TRBJ2-3	CASSSPTALTDTQYF	TGTGCCAGCAGTTCGCCGACTGCCTTGACAGATACGCAGTATTTT
TRBD2	NA	TRBV7-9	TRBJ2-1	CASSWTSGSLNEQFF	TGTGCCAGCAGCTGGACTAGCGGGAGCCTGAATGAGCAGTTCTTC
NA	NA	TRBV23-1	TRBJ2-3	CASTFRQGRTDTQYF	TGCGCCAGCACCTTTCGGCAGGGGCGGACAGATACGCAGTATTTT
TRBD1	NA	TRBV5-6	TRBJ1-1	CASSRDREGERDTEAFF	TGTGCCAGCAGCCGGGACAGGGAAGGGGAGCGGGACACTGAAGCTTTCTTT
TRBD1	NA	TRBV13	TRBJ1-1	CASSHRQGEAEAFF	TGTGCCAGCAGCCATCGACAGGGGGAGGCGGAAGCTTTCTTT
NA	NA	TRBV13	TRBJ2-6	CASTIRSGAGANVLTF	TGTGCCAGCACCATAAGGTCAGGGGCTGGGGCCAACGTCCTGACTTTC
TRBD2	NA	TRBV4-1	TRBJ2-7	CASSQEERTGGLAGNYEQYF	TGCGCCAGCAGCCAAGAGGAGAGGACGGGGGGACTAGCGGGAAACTACGAGCAGTACTTC
TRBD2	NA	TRBV10-3	TRBJ2-7	CATTTGIGTTLDEQYF	TGTGCCACCACCACGGGGATCGGGACTACCCTTGACGAGCAGTACTTC
TRBD2	NA	TRBV6-7	TRBJ2-7	CASSYGLAGEVDEQYF	TGTGCCAGCAGTTACGGACTAGCGGGAGAAGTAGACGAGCAGTACTTC
TRBD2	few	TRBV27	TRBJ2-7	CASRQSGTSGFMGYYEQYF	TGTGCCAGTAGGCAATCCGGGACTAGCGGTTTCATGGGCTACTACGAGCAGTACTTC
NA	NA	TRBV10-1	TRBJ2-5	CASSDRERQETQYF	TGCGCCAGCAGTGACAGGGAAAGGCAAGAGACCCAGTACTTC
NA	few	TRBV5-1	TRBJ1-2	CASSRAREGYGYTF	TGCGCCAGCAGCCGGGCCAGGGAGGGTTATGGCTACACCTTC
TRBD2	NA	TRBV5-1	TRBJ2-7	CASSFRASGKYEQYF	TGCGCCAGCAGCTTCAGGGCTAGCGGGAAATACGAGCAGTACTTC
NA	NA	TRBV7-7	TRBJ2-1	CASSSGLYNEQFF	TGTGCTAGCAGCTCGGGACTTTACAATGAGCAGTTCTTC
TRBD1	NA	TRBV11-3	TRBJ1-1	CASSLGGTALAEAFF	TGTGCCAGCAGCTTAGGTGGGACAGCTTTGGCTGAAGCTTTCTTT
TRBD1	NA	TRBV2	TRBJ1-2	CASSSEGGDRAYGYTF	TGTGCCAGCAGTTCAGAGGGCGGGGACAGGGCCTATGGCTACACCTTC
TRBD1	few	TRBV14	TRBJ2-5	CASSQDKVGQGPYQETQYF	TGTGCCAGCAGCCAAGATAAGGTGGGACAGGGGCCGTATCAAGAGACCCAGTACTTC
TRBD1	NA	TRBV11-2	TRBJ2-7	CASSWDRGSYEQYF	TGTGCCAGCAGCTGGGACAGGGGATCCTACGAGCAGTACTTC
NA	few	TRBV7-9	TRBJ2-1	CASSPPSRRTYNEQFF	TGTGCCAGCAGCCCCCCTAGCCGACGGACTTACAATGAGCAGTTCTTC
TRBD2	NA	TRBV4-1	TRBJ2-7	CASSSTGGLPIAGGVYEQYF	TGCGCCAGCAGCTCAACAGGGGGGCTTCCGATAGCGGGAGGGGTCTACGAGCAGTACTTC
TRBD1	NA	TRBV28	TRBJ1-5	CASSNRGKNSNQPQHF	TGTGCCAGCAGTAACAGGGGTAAAAATAGCAATCAGCCCCAGCATTTT
TRBD1	NA	TRBV2	TRBJ1-2	CASSSGQGRIYTF	TGTGCCAGCAGTTCAGGACAGGGTAGAATATACACCTTC
TRBD2	NA	TRBV4-2	TRBJ2-2	CASSYGLAGGPNTGELFF	TGTGCCAGCAGCTATGGACTAGCGGGAGGGCCAAACACCGGGGAGCTGTTTTTT
NA	few	TRBV4-1	TRBJ2-1	CASSLAFNEQFF	TGCGCCAGCAGCCTTGCGTTCAATGAGCAGTTCTTC
TRBD2	NA	TRBV2	TRBJ2-5	CASSGGRWQETQYF	TGTGCCAGCTCGGGGGGGCGTTGGCAAGAGACCCAGTACTTC
NA	NA	TRBV27	TRBJ2-1	CASSLRGVGEQFF	TGTGCCAGCAGTTTAAGAGGTGTGGGTGAGCAGTTCTTC
TRBD2	NA	TRBV7-3	TRBJ2-3	CASSRTSGALTDTQYF	TGTGCCAGCAGCCGGACTAGCGGGGCCCTCACAGATACGCAGTATTTT
NA	NA	TRBV29-1	TRBJ2-7	CSVEVGGGYEQYF	TGCAGCGTTGAAGTCGGAGGAGGCTACGAGCAGTACTTC
TRBD1	NA	TRBV10-3	TRBJ2-5	CAISGTGGLEETQYF	TGTGCCATCAGTGGAACAGGGGGCTTGGAAGAGACCCAGTACTTC
NA	NA	TRBV4-1	TRBJ2-7	CASSHTADSYEQYF	TGCGCCAGCAGCCACACGGCGGACTCCTACGAGCAGTACTTC
NA	NA	TRBV7-9	TRBJ2-7	CASSSDRSSYEQYF	TGTGCCAGCAGCTCCGACAGGAGCTCCTACGAGCAGTACTTC
TRBD2	NA	TRBV5-1	TRBJ2-7	CASSLTSGRAFEQYF	TGCGCCAGCAGCTTAACTAGCGGGAGGGCCTTCGAGCAGTACTTC
TRBD1	NA	TRBV4-1	TRBJ1-3	CASSQGDRRRNTIYF	TGCGCCAGCAGCCAGGGGGACAGGAGACGAAACACCATATATTTT
NA	NA	TRBV28	TRBJ2-3	CASSWAQGGTDTQYF	TGTGCCAGCAGCTGGGCCCAGGGTGGAACAGATACGCAGTATTTT
TRBD2	NA	TRBV5-4	TRBJ2-7	CASSLETSGTYEQYF	TGTGCCAGCAGCTTGGAAACTAGCGGCACCTACGAGCAGTACTTC
NA	NA	TRBV19	TRBJ2-7	CASSQTGGEQYF	TGTGCCAGTAGCCAGACAGGCGGCGAGCAGTACTTC
TRBD1	NA	TRBV6-7	TRBJ2-7	CASSYAGQGVSYEQYF	TGTGCCAGCAGTTACGCGGGACAGGGGGTATCCTACGAGCAGTACTTC
NA	few	TRBV5-8	TRBJ2-7	CASSSLYNEQYF	TGTGCCAGCAGCTCTCTCTATAACGAGCAGTACTTC
NA	NA	TRBV28	TRBJ2-7	CASSIRVSYEQYF	TGTGCCAGCAGCATCCGCGTCTCCTACGAGCAGTACTTC
NA	NA	TRBV27	TRBJ1-2	CASRSGQSYGYTF	TGTGCCAGCAGATCCGGACAGTCCTATGGCTACACCTTC
NA	NA	TRBV18	TRBJ2-1	CASSPEQGAYNEQFF	TGTGCCAGCTCACCCGAACAGGGAGCCTACAATGAGCAGTTCTTC
NA	NA	TRBV11-2	TRBJ2-3	CASSPLGGTSDTQYF	TGTGCCAGCAGCCCTCTTGGGGGGACCTCAGATACGCAGTATTTT
TRBD2	few	TRBV27	TRBJ2-5	CASSFLTSRETQYF	TGTGCCAGCAGTTTTTTGACTAGCCGGGAGACCCAGTACTTC
NA	few	TRBV2	TRBJ2-1	CASIDKPREQFF	TGTGCCAGCATCGACAAGCCCAGAGAGCAGTTCTTC
NA	few	TRBV27	TRBJ2-2	CASSFRGAVF	TGTGCCAGCAGTTTCCGGGGAGCTGTTTTT
NA	few	TRBV19	TRBJ1-3	CASSIAVIPGNTIYF	TGTGCCAGTAGTATAGCTGTTATTCCTGGAAACACCATATATTTT
NA	NA	TRBV21-1	TRBJ1-1	CASSKAGQGFTEAFF	TGTGCCAGCAGCAAAGCGGGACAGGGGTTTACTGAAGCTTTCTTT
TRBD1	NA	TRBV4-1	TRBJ2-1	CASSFADRGRPDEQFF	TGCGCCAGCAGCTTTGCTGACAGGGGGCGCCCGGATGAGCAGTTCTTC
NA	few	TRBV7-7	TRBJ2-5	CASSAGEGETQYF	TGTGCTAGCAGCGCAGGGGAAGGCGAGACCCAGTACTTC
NA	few	TRBV7-9	TRBJ2-3	CASRSRDTQYF	TGTGCCAGCAGGTCGCGGGATACGCAGTATTTT